The 29 T cell receptor beta chains reported below all come from one sample, sequenced in a study of shared clonotypes between healthy human individuals. TCRdb's copy holds only in-frame clones and misses some; the assay was immunoSEQ multiplex PCR. The repertoire holds 700,000 to 950,000 clones, with 96% as singletons. CD8 cells classed as naive were CD45RO-negative and positively selected for CCR7, excluding terminally differentiated effector memory CD45RA+ cells. The sequencing sample was made of naive CD8+ T cells sorted from blood. The receptors come from a man aged 30 to 45 in good health.

The rearrangement uses TRBV10-2 and TRBJ1-1; D may be TRBD1 (5 bases). Looked up from germline, CDR1 is WSHSY and CDR2 is SAAADI. V lost 3 bases and J 5 bases, leaving 16 bases between the germline ends. The CDR3 length is 15 residues. The CDR3 DNA follows: TGCGCCAGCAGTGACGGGGCGTGGGGTATGACTGAAGCTTTCTTT. Protein: CASSDGAWGMTEAFF.

The chain has TRBV27 and TRBJ2-2; the match to TRBD2 covers 9 bases. The V gene's germline CDR1 is MNHEY and CDR2 SMNVEV (reference sequence). CDR3 length: 19 residues. V gave up 3 bases and J gave up 1 base; unmatched junction bases: 12. For the CDR3, the DNA is TGTGCCAGCAGTTTTTGGTCTAGCGGGACCCTCAGGAACACCGGGGAGCTGTTTTTT. It translates to CASSFWSSGTLRNTGELFF.

V and J are TRBV29-1 and TRBJ2-2, with 13 bases that match TRBD2. CDR1 and CDR2 (germline): SQVTM, ANQGSEA. The V segment lost 6 bases and the J segment 6 bases; nucleotides outside the gene matches: 7. CDR3 size: 15 residues. CDR3 sequence (DNA): TGCAGCGTGACAGGACTAGCGGGAGAGTCCGGGGAGCTGTTTTTT. This translates into CSVTGLAGESGELFF.

This clone was seen a single time. The chain joins TRBV5-5 to TRBJ2-2; D perhaps matches TRBD2 (5 bases). The CDR3 sequence is 16 residues long. Germline values: CDR1 SGHKS, CDR2 YYEKEE (reference sequence). V was cut by 4 bases and J by 1 base, with 14 bases left in between. The CDR3 spells CASSEVGRLNTGELFF. The CDR3 bases are TGTGCCAGCAGCGAAGTAGGGAGACTGAACACCGGGGAGCTGTTTTTT.

This chain links TRBV6-6 with TRBJ1-1; weak D call: TRBD1 (5 bases). V dropped 7 bases and J dropped 0 bases, with 15 bases sitting between them. The germline V gene encodes CDR1 MNHNY and CDR2 SVGAGI (reference sequence). CDR3 length: 15 amino acids. The CDR3 DNA reads TGTGCCAGCAACGACTTTGAGGGGATGAACACTGAAGCTTTCTTT. Its translation: CASNDFEGMNTEAFF.

The V gene is TRBV27, the J gene TRBJ2-5; D tentatively reads TRBD1 or TRBD2 (5 bases each). CDR1 and CDR2 (germline): MNHEY, SMNVEV (reference sequence). There are 14 residues in the CDR3. V was pared by 7 bases and J by 2 bases, with 14 bases between. Written as DNA, the CDR3 is TGTGCCAGCATCCCCAGTTGGGGGCAAGAGACCCAGTACTTC. It is translated as CASIPSWGQETQYF.

This chain joins TRBV29-1 and TRBJ2-2; 7 nucleotides line up with TRBD1. V gave up 3 bases and J gave up 5 bases; unmatched junction bases: 0. CDR3 length: 12 amino acids. The germline V gene has CDR1 SQVTM and CDR2 ANQGSEA. The DNA for the CDR3 is TGCAGCGTTGACAGGGGGACCGGGGAGCTGTTTTTT. The encoded protein is CSVDRGTGELFF.

The genes are TRBV27 and TRBJ2-1, with D perhaps TRBD1 or TRBD2 (5 bases each). Trimming pared 8 bases from V and 0 bases from J, leaving 14 bases between. Germline V CDR1 and CDR2: MNHEY, SMNVEV (reference sequence). This CDR3 spans 15 amino acids. This chain's CDR3 is CASGQGGGSYNEQFF. Here the CDR3 DNA reads TGTGCCAGCGGCCAAGGTGGGGGCTCCTACAATGAGCAGTTCTTC.

The chain is built from TRBV7-9 and TRBJ2-7, with no clear D. Trimming left V 3 bases short and J 4 bases short, with 13 bases between. This CDR3 region has 14 residues. CDR1 SEHNR and CDR2 FQNEAQ come from the germline V gene (reference sequence). CDR3 in DNA: TGTGCCAGCAGCTTGGGCCAAAACCTATACGAGCAGTACTTC. Translated, it gives CASSLGQNLYEQYF.

V is TRBV10-1 and J is TRBJ1-1, with TRBD1 matching over 9 bases. CDR3 length: 16 amino acids. CDR1 WNHNN and CDR2 SYGVQD come from the germline V gene (reference sequence). V dropped 5 bases and J dropped 0; count of bases not matched to a gene: 7. The CDR3 nucleotides are TGCGCCAGCAGTATGTCTGGGACAGGGCTGAACACTGAAGCTTTCTTT. Translation gives CASSMSGTGLNTEAFF.

The chain joins TRBV15 to TRBJ1-5; D perhaps matches TRBD1 (5 bases). The CDR3 runs to 15 residues. V was trimmed by 0 bases and J by 6 bases, leaving 12 bases between them. Germline assignment: CDR1 LNHNV and CDR2 YYDKDF (reference sequence). CDR3 loop: CATSRDLGRGQPQHF. The CDR3 DNA follows: TGTGCCACCAGCAGAGATCTGGGGCGAGGTCAGCCCCAGCATTTT.

The gene calls are TRBV28 and TRBJ1-5; 7 nucleotides agree with TRBD1. The CDR3 consists of 19 residues. J gave up 6 bases and V 3 bases, and 20 bases lay outside the gene matches. Germline CDR1 and CDR2: MDHEN and SYDVKM. The CDR3 is CASSFFNPVGRGKGQPQHF. Here the CDR3 DNA reads TGTGCCAGCAGTTTTTTTAATCCGGTGGGCAGGGGGAAGGGTCAGCCCCAGCATTTT.

The chain combines TRBV7-8 with TRBJ2-7; D might be TRBD2 (5 bases). Between the trimmed V and J ends, which lost 5 bases and 0 bases, there was a span of 11 bases. Germline assignment: CDR1 SGHVS and CDR2 FQNEAQ. The CDR3 loop spans 14 amino acids. The CDR3 DNA reads TGTGCCAGCAGCCCCCTCGAGGGCTCCTACGAGCAGTACTTC. This translates into CASSPLEGSYEQYF. The whole variable domain, filled in from reference TRBV7-8 and TRBJ2-7, reads GAGVSQSPRYKVAKRGQDVALRCDPISGHVSLFWYQQALGQGPEFLTYFQNEAQLDKSGLPSDRFFAERPEGSVSTLKIQRTQQEDSAVYLCASSPLEGSYEQYFGPGTRLTVT.

The chain combines TRBV4-1 with TRBJ1-1; TRBD1 matches 8 bases. This CDR3 spans 16 amino acids. V lost 1 base to trimming and J lost 5 bases; unmatched junction nucleotides: 9. The V gene's germline CDR1 is MGHRA and CDR2 YSYEKL. The CDR3 DNA reads TGCGCCAGCAGCCAAGGGACCCAGACAGGGGCTACTGAAGCTTTCTTT. This codes for CASSQGTQTGATEAFF.

The chain is built from TRBV7-8 and TRBJ2-1; no clear D. The CDR3 totals 15 residues. Germline V gene lookup returns CDR1 SGHVS and CDR2 FQNEAQ. V was shortened by 1 base and J by 7 bases, with 14 bases between the two germline ends. This chain's CDR3 is CASSLVYLELNEQFF. The CDR3 DNA sequence: TGTGCCAGCAGCTTAGTTTACCTAGAGCTGAATGAGCAGTTCTTC.

The chain combines TRBV11-3 with TRBJ2-1, with 9 bases aligning to TRBD1. Germline CDR1 is SGHNT and CDR2 is YENEEA. Germline trimming cut 2 bases from V and 5 bases from J; bases unmatched to any gene: 10. The CDR3 contains 17 residues. CDR3 region: CASSLWGSGQGNNEQFF. The CDR3 DNA reads TGTGCCAGCAGCTTATGGGGTAGTGGACAGGGGAACAATGAGCAGTTCTTC.

The chain is built from TRBV7-9 and TRBJ1-1, with D unresolved. The CDR3 has 14 amino acids. V was shortened by 5 bases and J by 1 base, with 11 bases between the two germline ends. CDR1 and CDR2 from the germline V gene are SEHNR and FQNEAQ (reference sequence). The CDR3 protein is CASSGSDRNTEAFF. The CDR3 DNA is TGTGCCAGCAGCGGGTCCGACCGGAACACTGAAGCTTTCTTT.

This clone has only one observation. Written as DNA, the CDR3 is TGTGCCAGCAGCCAATCGCGGGACACCTCTAGTAGGCTCTATGGCTACACCTTC. This codes for CASSQSRDTSSRLYGYTF. The chain couples TRBV7-8 to TRBJ1-2; perhaps TRBD1 as D (6 bases). There are 18 residues in the CDR3. Germline V gene sequence: CDR1 SGHVS, CDR2 FQNEAQ. V lost 5 bases to trimming and J lost 4 bases, with 26 bases between them.

The chain is built from TRBV10-3 and TRBJ2-1, with 15 positions matching TRBD2. V was pared by 10 bases and J by 8 bases, with 12 bases of the junction left unmatched. Germline V gene sequence: CDR1 ENHRY, CDR2 SYGVKD. The CDR3 loop spans 16 amino acids. The DNA for the CDR3 is TGTGCCAGCATGGGACTAGCGGGAGGCTTAGCATATGAGCAGTTCTTC. Its translation is CASMGLAGGLAYEQFF.

The count of this clone is one. V gene TRBV10-3 combines with J gene TRBJ2-2; D is uncertain. The germline CDR1 and CDR2 sequences are ENHRY and SYGVKD. Trimming shortened V by 7 bases and J by 5 bases, and 14 bases separated the two germline ends. The CDR3 has 14 residues. The CDR3 sequence: CAIMNIYGTGELFF. CDR3 DNA: TGTGCCATCATGAACATTTACGGTACCGGGGAGCTGTTTTTT.

There are a few counts of this clone. The chain links TRBV13 to TRBJ2-3; TRBD2 matches 10 bases. CDR1 is PRHDT and CDR2 is FYEKMQ in the germline V gene (reference sequence). This CDR3 is built from 14 residues. Germline trimming cut 4 bases from V and 4 bases from J; bases unmatched to any gene: 2. CDR3 DNA: TGTGCCAGCAGCTCTAGCGGGAGCGCAGATACGCAGTATTTT. Protein: CASSSSGSADTQYF.

The gene calls are TRBV11-2 and TRBJ2-1; 7 nucleotides agree with TRBD1. The junction had 6 bases not matched to a gene; V was cut back by 2 bases and J by 5 bases. The length of the CDR3 is 15 residues. CDR1 and CDR2 from the germline V gene are SGHAT and FQNNGV. The CDR3 sequence: CASSLLGGGNNEQFF. CDR3 DNA: TGTGCCAGCAGCTTACTAGGGGGCGGCAACAATGAGCAGTTCTTC.

This rearrangement joins TRBV6-6 to TRBJ1-2; D is undetermined. The germline gives CDR1 MNHNY, CDR2 SVGAGI (reference sequence). This CDR3 has 13 amino acids. V lost 2 bases and J lost 5, with 9 bases in between. The CDR3 protein is CASSYPSRYGYTF. CDR3 bases: TGTGCCAGCAGTTACCCATCTCGGTATGGCTACACCTTC.

The genes are TRBV7-9 and TRBJ2-4; D is possibly TRBD1 (5 bases). Germline CDR1 reads SEHNR; CDR2 reads FQNEAQ (reference sequence). The CDR3 has 14 amino acids. The V end lost 5 bases, the J end lost 6 bases, and 14 bases lay between the germline ends. CDR3 in amino acids: CASSPQDTANIQYF. For the CDR3, the DNA is TGTGCCAGCAGCCCCCAGGACACGGCAAACATTCAGTACTTC.

The genes are TRBV29-1 and TRBJ1-1; D may be TRBD1 (5 bases). This CDR3 contains 15 residues. Trimming took 0 bases from V and 2 from J, leaving 13 bases between them. Germline V gene data show CDR1 as SQVTM and CDR2 as ANQGSEA. CDR3 sequence: CSVEELGGVNTEAFF. The CDR3 DNA is TGCAGCGTTGAAGAGCTTGGGGGGGTTAACACTGAAGCTTTCTTT.

Turning to this clone: The same CDR3 arises from other DNA sequences in this sample as well. This chain links TRBV6-5 with TRBJ1-5; D unresolved. V shed 0 bases and J shed 6 bases, with 6 bases lying between them. Germline CDR1 is MNHEY and CDR2 is SVGAGI. The CDR3 is made up of 13 amino acids. In DNA form, the CDR3 reads TGTGCCAGCAGTTACTCGAAGGCTCAGCCCCAGCATTTT. Protein sequence: CASSYSKAQPQHF.

This clone was seen just once. The same CDR3 arises from other DNA sequences in this sample as well. V usage is TRBV27 and J usage is TRBJ2-5; TRBD2 matches 12 bases. This CDR3 comprises 14 residues. Losses at the gene ends were 3 bases for V and 4 bases for J; bases not matched to a gene: 0. The germline CDR1 and CDR2 sequences are MNHEY and SMNVEV (reference sequence). CDR3 sequence reads: CASSLGLAGETQYF. For the CDR3, the DNA is TGTGCCAGCAGTTTGGGACTAGCGGGAGAGACCCAGTACTTC.

The chain joins TRBV7-9 to TRBJ2-5; D is uncertain. CDR3 length equals 17 residues. In germline, CDR1 is SEHNR, CDR2 FQNEAQ (reference sequence). V lost 1 base and J 6 bases, leaving 21 bases between the germline ends. CDR3 coding DNA: TGTGCCAGCAGCTTAGGGACCGAACCCCGTTTCATCAAGACCCAGTACTTC. Protein sequence: CASSLGTEPRFIKTQYF. The whole variable domain, filled in from reference TRBV7-9 and TRBJ2-5, reads DTGVSQNPRHKITKRGQNVTFRCDPISEHNRLYWYRQTLGQGPEFLTYFQNEAQLEKSRLLSDRFSAERPKGSFSTLEIQRTEQGDSAMYLCASSLGTEPRFIKTQYFGPGTRLLVL.

V is TRBV29-1 and J is TRBJ2-3; 11 bases map to TRBD1. The CDR3 sequence is 15 residues long. The germline gives CDR1 SQVTM, CDR2 ANQGSEA. Trimming cost V 6 bases and J 1 base; bases outside gene matches: 6. Here the CDR3 DNA reads TGCAGCGTAGAGGACAGGGGGCAAGGCACAGATACGCAGTATTTT. Its translation is CSVEDRGQGTDTQYF.